Below, 13 T cell receptor beta chains from the same sample are listed, as sequenced in a study of OX40 agonist ivuxolimab in advanced cancers. Method: immunoSEQ multiplex PCR; TCRdb's copy keeps in-frame clones and lacks some. The sample lists approximately 77,000 clones; 92% were seen once. The sequencing here drew on CD4+ or CD8+ T cells sorted from blood, taken in a trial of the OX40 agonist ivuxolimab. The receptors were gathered from an adult with an advanced solid tumor such as melanoma, head and neck, liver or kidney cancer.

The sample holds one count of this clone. The gene calls are TRBV11-3 and TRBJ2-2; D is perhaps TRBD2 (6 bases). Germline lookup yields CDR1 SGHNT and CDR2 YENEEA. With 4 bases removed from V and 8 bases from J, the gap between germline ends came to 8 bases. CDR3 length: 12 amino acids. CDR3 in amino acids: CASSSGGGELFF. The CDR3, as DNA: TGTGCCAGCAGCTCTGGAGGGGGGGAGCTGTTTTTT.

J is TRBJ2-3 and V is TRBV7-3; TRBD1 matches at 9 bases. The germline CDR1 and CDR2 sequences are SGHTA and FQGTGA. CDR3 size: 18 residues. Trimming at V came to 5 bases and at J to 5 bases, leaving 17 bases not matched to a gene. The CDR3 DNA is TGTGCCAGCAGCATGGTATACCCCGGGACAGGGATGGAAGATACGCAGTATTTT. Protein: CASSMVYPGTGMEDTQYF.

J is TRBJ2-7 and V is TRBV29-1; D not resolved. The CDR3 runs to 14 residues. Germline V lookup: CDR1 SQVTM, CDR2 ANQGSEA. Trimming left V 3 bases short and J 2 bases short, with 14 bases between. The CDR3 is CSVENSGTPYEQYF. The CDR3 DNA reads as TGCAGCGTTGAGAACTCTGGCACTCCCTACGAGCAGTACTTC.

The chain couples TRBV25-1 to TRBJ2-4, with a weak D call TRBD1 (5 bases). CDR1 and CDR2 (germline): MGHDK, SYGVNS. Between the trimmed V and J ends, which lost 7 bases and 0 bases, there was a span of 10 bases. The CDR3 sequence is 14 residues long. The CDR3 reads CASTGFLAKNIQYF. CDR3 bases: TGTGCCAGCACAGGGTTCCTAGCCAAAAACATTCAGTACTTC.

This chain uses TRBV5-4 with TRBJ1-2; TRBD1 matches at 9 bases. The junction had 2 bases not matched to a gene; V was cut back by 4 bases and J by 7 bases. The CDR3 contains 12 residues. Germline V gene sequence: CDR1 SGHNT, CDR2 YYREEE (reference sequence). The CDR3 DNA is TGTGCCAGCAGCCCGGACAGGGGTGGCTACACCTTC. It yields the protein CASSPDRGGYTF.

The chain combines TRBV19 with TRBJ1-1; possibly TRBD1 for D (5 bases). Germline CDR1 reads LNHDA; CDR2 reads SQIVND (reference sequence). The CDR3 is 14 residues long. V shed 1 base and J shed 0 bases, with 6 bases lying between them. The CDR3 sequence: CASSIGQLNTEAFF. In nucleotides, the CDR3 is TGTGCCAGTAGTATAGGACAGTTGAACACTGAAGCTTTCTTT.

This clone was seen more than once but under ten times. This chain links TRBV7-7 with TRBJ2-1; D tentatively reads TRBD1 or TRBD2 (7 bases each). The CDR3 spans 11 residues. The germline CDR1 and CDR2 sequences are SSHAT and FNYEAQ (reference sequence). CDR3: CAITQGGEQFF. The CDR3 nucleotides read TGTGCTATAACTCAGGGGGGGGAGCAGTTCTTC.

The chain is built from TRBV30 and TRBJ2-3; possible D gene TRBD2, 6 bases. The V end lost 0 bases, the J end lost 4 bases, and 11 bases lay between the germline ends. The CDR3 covers 14 residues. Germline CDR1 GTSNPN, CDR2 SVGIG (reference sequence). CDR3 loop: CAWSVRLASDTQYF. The CDR3 DNA follows: TGTGCCTGGAGTGTTAGGCTAGCGTCAGATACGCAGTATTTT.

This chain uses TRBV25-1 with TRBJ2-3; 9 bases are shared with TRBD1. This CDR3 region has 13 residues. Germline V gene sequence: CDR1 MGHDK, CDR2 SYGVNS. Losses at the gene ends were 11 bases for V and 4 bases for J; bases not matched to a gene: 7. The CDR3 sequence is CACRDRVSDTQYF. CDR3 bases: TGTGCCTGCCGGGACAGGGTTTCAGATACGCAGTATTTT.

The chain joins TRBV28 to TRBJ1-1; no clear D. Trimming stripped 3 bases from V and 5 bases from J, with 7 bases between. Germline V gene data show CDR1 as MDHEN and CDR2 as SYDVKM. CDR3 length: 12 amino acids. The CDR3 is CASSFLGTEAFF. In nucleotides, the CDR3 is TGTGCCAGCAGTTTTTTGGGAACTGAAGCTTTCTTT.

The chain links TRBV30 to TRBJ2-1; D remains ambiguous. Germline V CDR1 and CDR2: GTSNPN, SVGIG (reference sequence). The V end lost 0 bases, the J end lost 2 bases, and 11 bases lay between the germline ends. This CDR3 contains 15 residues. CDR3 sequence: CAWSVLHTTYNEQFF. CDR3 sequence (DNA): TGTGCCTGGAGTGTACTGCACACAACCTACAATGAGCAGTTCTTC.

A note on this clone: Distinct nucleotide sequences in the sample also encode this CDR3. The chain recombines TRBV11-2 with TRBJ2-6; D possibly matches TRBD1 or TRBD2 (6 bases each). Looked up from germline, CDR1 is SGHAT and CDR2 is FQNNGV. There are 15 residues in the CDR3. Trimming stripped 4 bases from V and 2 bases from J, with 9 bases between. Here the CDR3 reads CASSSRGAGANVLTF. CDR3 nucleotides: TGTGCCAGCAGCTCGAGGGGGGCTGGGGCCAACGTCCTGACTTTC. Full variable domain (missing parts from reference TRBV11-2 and TRBJ2-6): EAGVAQSPRYKIIEKRQSVAFWCNPISGHATLYWYQQILGQGPKLLIQFQNNGVVDDSQLPKDRFSAERLKGVDSTLKIQPAKLEDSAVYLCASSSRGAGANVLTFGAGSRLTVL.

The chain is built from TRBV30 and TRBJ1-2; D gene uncertain. The CDR3 extends over 16 amino acids. The V gene lost 7 bases and the J gene lost 4 bases, with 25 bases spanning the gap. Germline values: CDR1 GTSNPN, CDR2 SVGIG (reference sequence). The CDR3 loop is CAFHNKTPPGSYGYTF. CDR3 in DNA: TGTGCCTTCCATAATAAAACCCCACCGGGAAGCTATGGCTACACCTTC.